A selection of T cell receptor beta chains follows, all from one sample in a study of T cells after yellow fever vaccination. TCRdb re-derived calls from the 5' RACE reads in MiXCR, one entry per CDR3 protein. The repertoire includes some 400,000 distinct CDR3 sequences, approximately 18% of them detected once, and 15% to 20% sits in the top ten. The sample in question was PBMCs, obtained before the yellow fever booster vaccination. Source of these receptors: a man between 18 and 35 years old who received the YFV17D yellow fever vaccine. Both conserved end residues are part of each CDR3. Each record gives: D gene, clone size, J gene, V gene, CDR3 length, CDR3 protein, CDR3 DNA. A D gene is named only where the DNA matches it firmly. A clone size is listed for some rows: how often the clone was seen (once, few, many), or a class if it is expanded.

>NA|many|TRBJ1-6|TRBV20-1|14
CSARDPLAISPLHF
TGCAGTGCTAGAGATCCGCTTGCCATTTCACCCCTCCACTTT
>NA|NA|TRBJ1-6|TRBV7-3|17
CASSPPPPTAIYSPLHF
TGTGCCAGCAGTCCTCCTCCTCCGACAGCCATCTACTCACCCCTCCACTTT
>TRBD1|NA|TRBJ1-5|TRBV12-3/TRBV12-4|13
CASSPDRLGPQHF
TGTGCCAGCAGCCCGGACAGGCTTGGTCCCCAGCATTTT
>TRBD1|many|TRBJ2-6|TRBV23-1|14
CASSQAPQRTGATF
TGCGCCAGCAGTCAAGCGCCACAGAGGACAGGGGCGACTTTC
>NA|NA|TRBJ1-5|TRBV20-1|13
CSARLGRDQPQHF
TGCAGTGCTAGACTGGGGCGCGATCAGCCCCAGCATTTT
>NA|few|TRBJ1-1|TRBV7-2|15
CASSLTGLLNTEAFF
TGTGCCAGCAGCTTAACCGGGCTGCTGAACACTGAAGCTTTCTTT
>TRBD2|few|TRBJ2-7|TRBV20-1|13
CSARGGGTFEQYF
TGCAGTGCTAGAGGGGGAGGGACCTTCGAGCAGTACTTC
>NA|NA|TRBJ1-1|TRBV20-1|12
CSARSQSTEAFF
TGCAGTGCTAGGAGCCAGAGCACTGAAGCTTTCTTT
>NA|NA|TRBJ1-5|TRBV7-2|14
CASSPDPGVKPQHF
TGTGCCAGCAGCCCCGACCCGGGGGTCAAGCCCCAGCATTTT
>NA|NA|TRBJ1-1|TRBV6-2/TRBV6-3|16
CASSGPGGGVSTEAFF
TGTGCCAGCAGTGGACCCGGCGGGGGAGTGAGCACTGAAGCTTTCTTT
>NA|NA|TRBJ1-1|TRBV5-1|14
CASSHGTGPYEAFF
TGCGCCAGCAGCCATGGGACGGGACCCTATGAAGCTTTCTTT
>NA|NA|TRBJ2-5|TRBV29-1|13
CSVEGGLRETQYF
TGCAGCGTTGAGGGGGGTTTGAGGGAGACCCAGTACTTC
>NA|few|TRBJ1-5|TRBV12-3/TRBV12-4|14
CASSLGQINQPQHF
TGTGCCAGCAGCTTAGGACAGATCAATCAGCCCCAGCATTTT
>TRBD1|NA|TRBJ1-3|TRBV14|19
CASSQVTAGGYRSGNTIYF
TGTGCCAGCAGCCAAGTAACGGCAGGGGGTTACCGCTCTGGAAACACCATATATTTT
>NA|few|TRBJ2-1|TRBV6-5|12
CASSPGEYEQFF
TGTGCCAGCAGCCCAGGGGAATATGAGCAGTTCTTC
>NA|few|TRBJ1-1|TRBV7-9|15
CASSLGLGDYTEAFF
TGTGCCAGCAGCTTAGGCTTGGGGGATTACACTGAAGCTTTCTTT
>NA|NA|TRBJ2-2|TRBV28|18
CASSLGRQFAHQTGELFF
TGTGCCAGCAGTTTGGGGAGACAGTTCGCCCACCAGACCGGGGAGCTGTTTTTT
>TRBD1|few|TRBJ2-7|TRBV20-1|11
CSAGTAYEQYF
TGCAGTGCTGGGACAGCCTACGAGCAGTACTTC
>NA|few|TRBJ1-2|TRBV7-2|14
CASSLAGLAYGYTF
TGTGCCAGCAGCTTAGCAGGGTTGGCCTATGGCTACACCTTC
>NA|few|TRBJ2-2|TRBV7-3|14
CASSSGPRSGELFF
TGTGCCAGCAGCTCAGGACCGAGGTCCGGGGAGCTGTTTTTT
>NA|few|TRBJ2-5|TRBV9|17
CAGNQQLMKLAEETQYF
TGTGCCGGGAACCAGCAGCTTATGAAGTTAGCGGAAGAGACCCAGTACTTC
>NA|NA|TRBJ2-3|TRBV6-5|12
CASSPSPFTQYF
TGTGCCAGCAGTCCCTCGCCTTTCACGCAGTATTTT
>NA|many|TRBJ2-3|TRBV10-1|12
CASSGNTDTQYF
TGCGCCAGCAGTGGTAACACAGATACGCAGTATTTT
>TRBD1|few|TRBJ2-1|TRBV29-1|13
CSDRQGSYNEQFF
TGCAGCGACAGACAGGGCTCCTACAATGAGCAGTTCTTC
>TRBD2|few|TRBJ2-2|TRBV12-3/TRBV12-4|16
CASSRRSGGAAGELFF
TGTGCCAGCAGTAGACGGAGCGGGGGGGCCGCCGGGGAGCTGTTTTTT
>TRBD2|NA|TRBJ2-3|TRBV7-6|16
CASSFLAGTSTDTQYF
TGTGCCAGCAGCTTTTTAGCGGGCACTAGCACAGATACGCAGTATTTT
>NA|few|TRBJ1-1|TRBV20-1|13
CSAREGWNTEAFF
TGCAGTGCTAGGGAAGGGTGGAACACTGAAGCTTTCTTT
>TRBD1|few|TRBJ2-3|TRBV6-5|17
CASSYSGDRGREDTQYF
TGTGCCAGCAGTTACTCGGGGGACAGGGGCCGCGAAGATACGCAGTATTTT
>NA|few|TRBJ2-5|TRBV5-1|11
CASTDGGAQYF
TGCGCCAGCACGGACGGCGGGGCCCAGTACTTC
>NA|few|TRBJ2-3|TRBV28|14
CASRRTVSTDTQYF
TGTGCCAGCAGGCGGACAGTCAGCACAGATACGCAGTATTTT
>NA|many|TRBJ2-6|TRBV5-1|14
CASSLDYGANVLTF
TGCGCCAGCAGCCTCGACTACGGGGCCAACGTCCTGACTTTC
>NA|NA|TRBJ2-7|TRBV5-1|13
CASSSSNGYEQYF
TGCGCCAGCAGCTCGTCGAACGGCTACGAGCAGTACTTC
>TRBD1|few|TRBJ1-1|TRBV5-1|17
CASSLVFRGQLNTEAFF
TGCGCCAGCAGCTTGGTTTTCAGGGGACAGTTGAACACTGAAGCTTTCTTT
>TRBD1|few|TRBJ1-6|TRBV5-1|15
CASSAGTGWNSPLHF
TGCGCCAGCAGCGCGGGGACAGGGTGGAATTCACCCCTCCACTTT
>NA|NA|TRBJ2-1|TRBV7-8|15
CASSSGWGDFNEQFF
TGTGCCAGCAGCAGTGGCTGGGGAGATTTTAATGAGCAGTTCTTC
>NA|NA|TRBJ1-1|TRBV5-1|15
CASSADGHRNTEAFF
TGCGCCAGCAGCGCGGACGGACACCGGAACACTGAAGCTTTCTTT
>TRBD2|few|TRBJ2-3|TRBV7-9|18
CASSSSPLGAGGRDTQYF
TGTGCCAGCAGCTCTAGCCCCTTGGGAGCGGGGGGTAGAGATACGCAGTATTTT